The clone carrying this T cell receptor beta chain has only a few counts. Its antigen remains unknown. The donors formed part of the approximately 120-subject validation cohort, distinct from the roughly 620-subject first cohort. Measured with immunoSEQ multiplex PCR; TCRdb has only the in-frame clones, and not every one. The sample shows about 240,000 clones, around 86% of them seen only once. The ends were cut back, 8 bases at V and 2 bases at J, with 10 bases in the middle. The CDR3 covers 14 residues. Germline V gene sequence: CDR1 LNHNV, CDR2 YYDKDF (reference sequence). These data are taken from a study of cytomegalovirus exposure and HLA in healthy donors. Study-wide results and limits: The study recorded about 150 TCR beta chains that were cytomegalovirus-associated. Clusters of TCRs from the first cohort tended to co-occur in the roughly 120 validation repertoires (as a later analysis found). Cytomegalovirus status was reportedly diagnosed by the classifier with high sensitivity and specificity.

The sample comprised PBMCs. This receptor was identified in a young woman in good health and CMV-seropositive. The chain joins TRBV15 to TRBJ2-6; D is perhaps TRBD2 (5 bases). The DNA for the CDR3 is TGTGCCACCGCTGAGGGTCCTGGGGCCAACGTCCTGACTTTC. This translates into CATAEGPGANVLTF.